These 24 T cell receptor beta chains share one sample of origin, sequenced in a study of Graves' ophthalmopathy and Graves' hyperthyroidism. Scientists amplified the TCR beta CDR3 regions from RNA transcripts. Scientists carried out first-round RT-PCR using HTBI primers and then a second-round multiplex PCR. TCRdb analysed the multiplex PCR reads with MiXCR anew, one entry per CDR3 protein. The top ten clones hold around 6.9% of a sample with 680,000 or so distinct CDR3 sequences, 20% to 25% of them seen once. Specimen: peripheral blood. These TCRs come from a woman under 30 with stable Graves' hyperthyroidism. Some clones in this sample may be carry-over from other donors' samples.

This clonotype has a handful of counts. The gene calls are TRBV6-2 or TRBV6-3 and TRBJ2-5, with D tentatively TRBD1 (5 bases). V shed 6 bases and J shed 1 base, with 12 bases lying between them. There are 14 residues in the CDR3. Germline-derived CDR1 and CDR2 are MNHEY and SVGEGT. The CDR3 sequence: CASSRTLTQETQYF. The CDR3 nucleotides read TGTGCCAGCAGCCGGACACTCACCCAAGAGACCCAGTACTTC.

The chain employs TRBV3-1 and TRBJ1-2, with 7 bases lining up with TRBD1. The CDR3 has 16 residues. Germline values: CDR1 LGHDT, CDR2 YNNKEL (reference sequence). After removal of 1 base from V and 4 bases from J, the junction contained 9 bases not matched to a gene. The CDR3: CASSQGPTRGSYGYTF. CDR3 sequence (DNA): TGTGCCAGCAGCCAAGGACCGACCAGGGGGAGCTATGGCTACACCTTC.

This clonotype was counted only a few times. The CDR3 DNA is TGTGCCAGCAGCCTGGGACAGGGGAATTTAGCTTTCTTT. Its protein product is CASSLGQGNLAFF. The chain couples TRBV7-3 to TRBJ1-1; 10 bases are shared with TRBD1. V gave up 5 bases and J gave up 10 bases; unmatched junction bases: 7. Germline loops: CDR1 SGHTA, CDR2 FQGTGA. This CDR3 has 13 residues.

The chain links TRBV5-1 to TRBJ2-4, with D perhaps TRBD2 (6 bases). V lost 8 bases and J lost 1, with 22 bases in between. Germline V lookup: CDR1 SGHRS, CDR2 YFSETQ. The CDR3 extends over 17 amino acids. The CDR3 nucleotides are TGCGCCAGTAGCGCGGGACCCACCAACCCGGCCAAAAACATTCAGTACTTC. Protein: CASSAGPTNPAKNIQYF.

This clonotype has more than one count but fewer than ten. The chain joins TRBV27 to TRBJ1-5; TRBD1 agrees at 10 bases. Germline CDR1 MNHEY, CDR2 SMNVEV (reference sequence). V dropped 7 bases and J dropped 7; count of bases not matched to a gene: 7. The CDR3 is made up of 14 amino acids. The CDR3 bases are TGTGCCAGCAAGGGACAGGGGATGGTACAGCCCCAGCATTTT. The encoded protein is CASKGQGMVQPQHF.

The sample holds many counts of this clonotype. This rearrangement joins TRBV9 to TRBJ2-4, with 7 nucleotides matching TRBD1. The CDR3 extends over 15 amino acids. Germline trimming cut 0 bases from V and 3 bases from J; bases unmatched to any gene: 3. The germline gives CDR1 SGDLS, CDR2 YYNGEE. The CDR3 DNA is TGTGCCAGCAGCGTAGAAGGGACAGACAAAAACATTCAGTACTTC. Amino acid sequence: CASSVEGTDKNIQYF. Based on the CDR3 plus reference TRBV9 and TRBJ2-4, the full variable domain is DSGVTQTPKHLITATGQRVTLRCSPRSGDLSVYWYQQSLDQGLQFLIQYYNGEERAKGNILERFSAQQFPDLHSELNLSSLELGDSALYFCASSVEGTDKNIQYFGAGTRLSVL.

The sample holds many counts of this clonotype. V and J are TRBV6-1 and TRBJ1-3; D unclear. The CDR3 is made up of 15 amino acids. Trimming stripped 7 bases from V and 0 bases from J, with 13 bases between. Germline V gene data show CDR1 as MNHNS and CDR2 as SASEGT. In DNA form, the CDR3 reads TGTGCCAGCACGGGCAGACGTTTCTCTGGAAACACCATATATTTT. It encodes CASTGRRFSGNTIYF.

This clonotype occurred many times. The genes are TRBV19 and TRBJ2-7; 8 positions agree with TRBD1. This CDR3 region has 12 residues. The germline CDR1 and CDR2 sequences are LNHDA and SQIVND (reference sequence). CDR3 region: CGDRGVSYEQYF. The CDR3 DNA is TGTGGAGACAGGGGAGTTTCCTACGAGCAGTACTTC. The whole variable domain, remainder taken from reference TRBV19 and TRBJ2-7, is DGGITQSPKYLFRKEGQNVTLSCEQNLNHDAMYWYRQDPGQGLRLIYYSQIVNDFQKGDIAEGYSVSREKKESFPLTVTSAQKNPTAFYLCGDRGVSYEQYFGPGTRLTVT.

This clonotype has just a few counts. The rearrangement uses TRBV18 and TRBJ1-2; 9 bases agree with TRBD1. Looked up from germline, CDR1 is KGHSH and CDR2 is LQKENI. V gave up 2 bases and J gave up 0 bases; unmatched junction bases: 4. This CDR3 region has 16 residues. DNA for the CDR3: TGTGCCAGCTCACCAAGACAGGGGGACCCTAACTATGGCTACACCTTC. Protein: CASSPRQGDPNYGYTF.

CDR3 amino acids: CASSIVLTGLNSYEQYF. The CDR3 nucleotides are TGTGCCAGTAGTATAGTCCTGACAGGGCTGAACTCCTACGAGCAGTACTTC. The chain links TRBV19 to TRBJ2-7, with TRBD1 matching over 7 bases. Looked up from germline, CDR1 is LNHDA and CDR2 is SQIVND (reference sequence). This CDR3 region has 17 residues. Trimming took 1 base from V and 0 from J; bases not matched to a gene: 9.

Details on this clonotype: A read error may explain this, as a much larger clone is one base away. The CDR3: CASSLFGRNTEAFF. In DNA form, the CDR3 reads TGTGCCAGCAGTTTATTTGGACGGAACACTGAAGCTTTCTTT. V is TRBV28 and J is TRBJ1-1; D gene unclear. There are 14 residues in the CDR3. Germline V CDR1 and CDR2: MDHEN, SYDVKM. The germline V and J ends were trimmed by 1 base and 1 base, with 7 bases remaining between them.

The J gene is TRBJ2-7, the V gene TRBV29-1; no clear D. Deletions cut 6 bases from V and 6 bases from J, with 12 bases between. CDR1 is SQVTM, CDR2 ANQGSEA, per germline. The CDR3 extends over 11 amino acids. The chain's CDR3 is CSVRAASEQYF. The CDR3 DNA is TGCAGCGTAAGGGCTGCTTCCGAGCAGTACTTC.

In its sample, this clonotype was seen many times. The genes are TRBV12-3 or TRBV12-4 and TRBJ2-7; 8 positions agree with TRBD1. This CDR3 is 13 amino acids long. V trimming: 2 bases; J trimming: 12 bases; junction bases outside the gene matches: 9. The CDR3 region is CASSLTDRGEVYF. As DNA, the CDR3 is TGTGCCAGCAGTTTAACCGACAGGGGTGAGGTGTACTTC.

V gene TRBV20-1 combines with J gene TRBJ2-5, with TRBD2 identical over 10 bases. V was pared by 5 bases and J by 1 base, with 7 bases of the junction left unmatched. Per the germline V gene, CDR1 is DFQATT and CDR2 is SNEGSKA (reference sequence). The CDR3 extends over 15 amino acids. The chain's CDR3 is CSAPGLAALQETQYF. CDR3 in DNA: TGCAGTGCTCCTGGACTAGCGGCACTCCAAGAGACCCAGTACTTC.

In this sample, this clonotype turned up many times. This chain uses TRBV12-3 or TRBV12-4 with TRBJ1-2; 8 bases are a match to TRBD1. The V and J ends lost 3 bases and 2 bases, in that order; junction bases with no gene match: 11. The CDR3 has 17 residues. The CDR3 nucleotides are TGTGCCAGCAGTTTTAATCCGGACAGGGCGGGAAACTATGGCTACACCTTC. Amino acids: CASSFNPDRAGNYGYTF.

This clonotype was seen more than once but under ten times. V gene TRBV12-3 or TRBV12-4 combines with J gene TRBJ1-1; D not resolved. V lost 2 bases and J 6 bases, leaving 10 bases between the germline ends. The CDR3 extends over 13 amino acids. The CDR3 is CASSLFDGAEAFF. DNA for the CDR3: TGTGCCAGCAGTTTATTTGATGGGGCTGAAGCTTTCTTT.

The gene calls are TRBV29-1 and TRBJ1-1, with TRBD1 as a possible D gene (6 bases). The V and J ends lost 3 bases and 0 bases respectively, with 11 bases between them. From germline, CDR1 is SQVTM and CDR2 ANQGSEA. The CDR3 extends over 14 amino acids. In nucleotides, the CDR3 is TGCAGCGTTGATAAGGGGGTGGTGAACACTGAAGCTTTCTTT. Translating it yields CSVDKGVVNTEAFF. Variable domain in full (rest from reference TRBV29-1 and TRBJ1-1): SAVISQKPSRDICQRGTSLTIQCQVDSQVTMMFWYRQQPGQSLTLIATANQGSEATYESGFVIDKFPISRPNLTFSTLTVSNMSPEDSSIYLCSVDKGVVNTEAFFGQGTRLTVV.

On this clonotype itself: Lacking the conserved final phenylalanine or tryptophan, this CDR3 likely reflects a read error. This rearrangement joins TRBV12-3 or TRBV12-4 to TRBJ1-3, with a tentative D call TRBD1 (6 bases). V lost 7 bases and J lost 2, with 12 bases in between. The CDR3 is 14 amino acids. CDR3 sequence: CASNEGGPGNTIYL. The CDR3 nucleotides are TGTGCCAGCAACGAAGGGGGGCCTGGAAACACCATATATTTG.

The chain couples TRBV6-2 or TRBV6-3 to TRBJ1-1; D not resolved. The CDR3 is 13 amino acids. V was trimmed by 5 bases and J by 8 bases, leaving 15 bases between them. CDR1 is MNHEY and CDR2 is SVGEGT in the germline V gene. CDR3 sequence: CASSPPAASEAFF. In DNA form, the CDR3 reads TGTGCCAGCAGTCCCCCCGCCGCATCCGAAGCTTTCTTT.

J is TRBJ2-7 and V is TRBV6-1; weak D call: TRBD1 (6 bases). V dropped 3 bases and J dropped 5 bases, with 14 bases sitting between them. The CDR3 totals 14 residues. Germline V gene lookup returns CDR1 MNHNS and CDR2 SASEGT. The CDR3 here is CASSDTGLGHEQYF. DNA for the CDR3: TGTGCCAGCAGTGATACAGGGTTGGGGCACGAGCAGTACTTC.

The chain has TRBV5-1 and TRBJ1-1, with no clear D. This CDR3 is 13 amino acids long. In germline, CDR1 is SGHRS, CDR2 YFSETQ. V was clipped by 4 bases and J by 10 bases, with 17 bases between them. CDR3 in amino acids: CASSVGLGLRAFF. The CDR3 DNA sequence: TGCGCCAGCAGCGTTGGGTTGGGTTTGAGAGCTTTCTTT.

This clonotype was detected ten times or more. The V call is TRBV20-1, the J call TRBJ2-7, with 12 bases lining up with TRBD2. This CDR3 contains 14 residues. Germline V CDR1 and CDR2: DFQATT, SNEGSKA (reference sequence). V lost 6 bases to trimming and J lost 4 bases; unmatched junction nucleotides: 7. CDR3 amino acids: CSANTGTSGYEQYF. CDR3 coding DNA: TGCAGTGCCAACACCGGGACTAGCGGGTACGAGCAGTACTTC.

This clonotype was recorded a few times. The gene calls are TRBV3-1 and TRBJ1-6, with 11 bases lining up with TRBD1. CDR3 length equals 17 residues. V trimming: 0 bases; J trimming: 10 bases; junction bases outside the gene matches: 8. Per the germline V gene, CDR1 is LGHDT and CDR2 is YNNKEL (reference sequence). The CDR3 sequence: CASSQEYGQGAGSPLHF. For the CDR3, the DNA is TGTGCCAGCAGCCAAGAGTACGGACAGGGGGCCGGATCACCCCTCCACTTT.

The rearrangement uses TRBV7-8 and TRBJ2-6; TRBD1 matches at 7 bases. Trimming took 5 bases from V and 0 from J; bases not matched to a gene: 7. CDR1 is SGHVS, CDR2 FQNEAQ, per germline. This CDR3 is built from 17 residues. The CDR3 here is CASSLGAGGSGANVLTF. The CDR3 nucleotides are TGTGCCAGCAGCCTCGGGGCAGGGGGCTCTGGGGCCAACGTCCTGACTTTC.